This T cell receptor beta chain was found in a study of early T cells in non-severe SARS-CoV-2 infection. Study-wide background: Unpaired chains resulted from sequencing bulk RNA of unsorted whole blood. Study-level findings and limits: VDJdb matching, biased toward anti-spike CD8 responses, missed private and CD4 specificities.

Tagging with unique molecular identifiers was applied to individual cDNA molecules. A single record per CDR3 protein comes from TCRdb applying MiXCR to the 5' RACE reads. Among around 60,000 distinct CDR3 sequences listed, about 12% were seen once. This clonotype appeared many times. The antigen is unknown. Sequenced: whole blood. The TCR originated in an adult who was a healthcare worker with PCR-confirmed SARS-CoV-2 infection or an uninfected control (not recorded which).

CDR3 protein: CASRRGTEAFF. The CDR3 region has the DNA TGTGCCAGTAGGAGGGGTACTGAAGCTTTCTTT. The V call is TRBV19, the J call TRBJ1-1, with D maybe TRBD1 (5 bases). The CDR3 length is 11 residues. Germline loops: CDR1 LNHDA, CDR2 SQIVND (reference sequence). V dropped 6 bases and J dropped 5 bases, with 7 bases sitting between them.